This T cell receptor beta chain was captured in a study of vaccination and CD4 T cells after COVID-19. Findings of the study overall: A nonsignificant rise from approximately 21 to 38 was seen in the median number of SARS-CoV-2-reactive clonotypes.

For this clonotype: The antigen is not known.

The CDR3 runs 15 residues. Looked up from germline, CDR1 is GTSNPN and CDR2 is SVGIG (reference sequence). Trimming cost V 0 bases and J 5 bases, with 16 bases left between them. Once obtained from cultured CD4+ T cells, the DNA was sequenced using the Oncomine TCR Beta short-read assay. The authors extracted genomic DNA from cultured CD4+ T cells. In TCRdb, the PCR reads were re-called with MiXCR into one record per CDR3 protein. Of 20,000 to 25,000 distinct CDR3 sequences listed, over 45% are singletons. Noted treatment: roughly ten-day PBMC culture with coronavirus spike peptide pools or control peptides (ViraFEST assay).

This rearrangement joins TRBV30 to TRBJ2-5; D is possibly TRBD2 (6 bases). Material: CD4+ T cells from blood, cultured in vitro. The TCR comes from a human donor who had recovered from COVID-19. The CDR3 sequence: CAWSVRGGGGETQYF. Written as DNA, the CDR3 is TGTGCCTGGAGTGTACGGGGAGGTGGAGGGGAGACCCAGTACTTC.